The 2 T cell receptor beta chains presented below share a single source sample, sequenced in a study of cytomegalovirus exposure and HLA in healthy donors. Vbeta (60) and Jbeta (13) primers were used in the PCR. Sequencing used immunoSEQ multiplex PCR; TCRdb keeps in-frame clones, though not all of them. The sample lists some 190,000 clones, around three quarters seen once, with 12% to 15% in the top ten. Sequencing was performed on PBMCs. The receptors derive from a woman in her twenties or thirties in good health and CMV-seropositive.

The chain carries TRBV6-4 and TRBJ2-3; perhaps TRBD1 as D (5 bases). Per the germline V gene, CDR1 is MRHNA and CDR2 is SNTAGT. The V and J ends lost 2 bases and 4 bases respectively, with 16 bases between them. This CDR3 has 16 amino acids. The CDR3 bases are TGTGCCAGCAGTGACCTCAAGGGGCGGTCTCCAGATACGCAGTATTTT. It encodes CASSDLKGRSPDTQYF.

The J gene is TRBJ2-7, the V gene TRBV7-2; TRBD1 aligns across 11 bases. The CDR3 contains 15 residues. Germline lookup yields CDR1 SGHTA and CDR2 FQGNSA. J was trimmed by 1 base and V by 5 bases; bases with no gene match: 4. The CDR3 DNA reads as TGTGCCAGCAGCCAAGGACAGGGGGCGTCCTACGAGCAGTACTTC. It encodes CASSQGQGASYEQYF.